The T cell receptor (beta chain) described here comes from a study of technical replicates of blood from a handful of donors. The assay was immunoSEQ multiplex PCR, and TCRdb's table has in-frame clones only and misses some. The data show tens of thousands of clones, about 92% seen once. The CDR3 consists of 15 residues. Germline lookup yields CDR1 SGHAT and CDR2 FQNNGV. V lost 5 bases, J lost 3 bases, and 4 bases stayed unmatched. The specimen was T cells isolated from PBMCs. This chain uses TRBV11-2 with TRBJ2-2; 9 bases map to TRBD1. The TCR sequence derives from a human donor in good health. The CDR3 bases are TGTGCCAGCAGCGCGCGGACAGGGGACACCGGGGAGCTGTTTTTT. Translating gives CASSARTGDTGELFF.